These 23 T cell receptor beta chains originate from one sample sequenced in a study of blood T cell repertoires in COVID-19. The data were produced by immunoSEQ multiplex PCR, yet TCRdb's version contains in-frame clones alone and is incomplete. The repertoire includes roughly 150,000 clones, around 79% of them detected once, and 8.1% sits in the top ten. Sequenced: peripheral blood. The receptor set was obtained from a woman aged 60-70 years with COVID-19, enrolled during active disease.

In this sample, this clone turned up a few times. This chain links TRBV15 with TRBJ2-5; TRBD2 matches 7 bases. Germline loops: CDR1 LNHNV, CDR2 YYDKDF (reference sequence). V was clipped by 0 bases and J by 4 bases; unmatched bases: 5. There are 15 residues in the CDR3. CDR3 sequence (DNA): TGTGCCACCAGCAGAGATCGGGGGGATGCAGAGACCCAGTACTTC. Encoded protein: CATSRDRGDAETQYF.

This clone was seen only a few times. The chain links TRBV18 to TRBJ2-3, with D possibly being TRBD2 (7 bases). The CDR3 has 14 residues. The germline V and J ends were trimmed by 2 bases and 3 bases, with 9 bases remaining between them. Per the germline V gene, CDR1 is KGHSH and CDR2 is LQKENI. The CDR3 loop reads CASSPSGTTDTQYF. DNA of the CDR3: TGTGCCAGCTCACCAAGCGGGACAACAGATACGCAGTATTTT.

This clone was recorded once. The V call is TRBV7-9, the J call TRBJ1-3; D not resolved. V dropped 5 bases and J dropped 0 bases, with 11 bases sitting between them. The CDR3 length is 15 residues. The V gene's germline CDR1 is SEHNR and CDR2 FQNEAQ (reference sequence). CDR3 region: CASSRGESSGNTIYF. The CDR3 DNA follows: TGTGCCAGCAGCCGGGGAGAAAGCTCTGGAAACACCATATATTTT.

The V and J genes are TRBV29-1 and TRBJ1-4; no clear D gene. The V and J ends lost 3 bases and 0 bases respectively, with 8 bases between them. Per the germline V gene, CDR1 is SQVTM and CDR2 is ANQGSEA. The CDR3 consists of 14 residues. For the CDR3, the DNA is TGCAGCGTTGAGGCGGAAGCAACTAATGAAAAACTGTTTTTT. Translated: CSVEAEATNEKLFF.

This clone was seen more than once but under ten times. CDR3 region: CASTAGTGGRGYTF. CDR3 in DNA: TGTGCCAGTACCGCCGGGACAGGCGGCCGAGGCTACACCTTC. This rearrangement joins TRBV19 to TRBJ1-2, with 8 bases matching TRBD1. V was pared by 7 bases and J by 8 bases, with 12 bases of the junction left unmatched. The CDR3 has 14 amino acids. Germline V gives CDR1 LNHDA, CDR2 SQIVND (reference sequence).

The chain recombines TRBV5-1 with TRBJ1-3, with D hard to call. This CDR3 is 14 amino acids long. Germline V gene data show CDR1 as SGHRS and CDR2 as YFSETQ. Trimming cost V 2 bases and J 2 bases, with 8 bases left between them. The CDR3 loop is CASSFGGPGNTIYF. DNA for the CDR3: TGCGCCAGCAGCTTTGGAGGTCCTGGAAACACCATATATTTT.

The chain combines TRBV6-5 with TRBJ2-2, with D possibly matching TRBD2 (6 bases). There are 13 residues in the CDR3. The V gene's germline CDR1 is MNHEY and CDR2 SVGAGI. V was shortened by 6 bases and J by 5 bases, with 10 bases between the two germline ends. In nucleotides, the CDR3 is TGTGCCAGCAGGGCGGGAATGACCGGGGAGCTGTTTTTT. Translated: CASRAGMTGELFF.

The rearrangement uses TRBV23-1 and TRBJ2-7, with TRBD2 matching over 10 bases. TRBV23-1 is designated an ORF whose function remains uncertain. V shed 7 bases, J shed 5 bases, and the junction held 8 bases outside the gene matches. CDR3 length equals 14 residues. This CDR3 is CASIFLAGEDEQYF. CDR3 in DNA: TGCGCCAGCATCTTTCTAGCGGGAGAGGACGAGCAGTACTTC.

The chain couples TRBV6-5 to TRBJ2-7; perhaps TRBD2 as D (6 bases). V lost 8 bases and J lost 4, with 18 bases in between. The CDR3 spans 14 residues. In germline, CDR1 is MNHEY, CDR2 SVGAGI. The CDR3 spells CASLWTPGVYEQYF. The CDR3 nucleotides read TGTGCCAGCCTATGGACTCCGGGGGTATACGAGCAGTACTTC.

The chain couples TRBV9 to TRBJ2-2; 9 nucleotides line up with TRBD2. The germline V gene encodes CDR1 SGDLS and CDR2 YYNGEE. The length of the CDR3 is 14 residues. The J segment lost 6 bases and the V segment lost 6 bases, leaving 6 bases of the junction unmatched. The DNA of the CDR3 is TGTGCCAGCAACCGCGGGGGGGCCTCCGGGGAGCTGTTTTTT. This codes for CASNRGGASGELFF.

The J gene is TRBJ2-1, the V gene TRBV7-8, with 10 bases aligning to TRBD2. Per the germline V gene, CDR1 is SGHVS and CDR2 is FQNEAQ. This CDR3 region has 15 residues. J gave up 9 bases and V 5 bases, and 10 bases lay outside the gene matches. The chain's CDR3 is CASSPSGGTGGEQFF. The CDR3 DNA reads TGTGCCAGCAGCCCTAGCGGGGGCACCGGGGGTGAGCAGTTCTTC.

The chain links TRBV29-1 to TRBJ1-1, with D perhaps TRBD1 (6 bases). The ends were cut back, 0 bases at V and 5 bases at J, with 13 bases in the middle. This CDR3 has 14 amino acids. CDR1 SQVTM and CDR2 ANQGSEA come from the germline V gene. CDR3 coding DNA: TGCAGCGTTGAAGATGGGGGGGGGCGAACTGAAGCTTTCTTT. Protein sequence: CSVEDGGGRTEAFF.

As DNA, the CDR3 is TGTGCCAGCAGCGAGACAGTTTATGGCTACACCTTC. It is translated as CASSETVYGYTF. V and J are TRBV6-6 and TRBJ1-2; the D gene is possibly TRBD1 (5 bases). Germline V gene sequence: CDR1 MNHNY, CDR2 SVGAGI (reference sequence). The V gene lost 6 bases and the J gene lost 5 bases, with 10 bases spanning the gap. The CDR3 spans 12 residues.

The V and J genes are TRBV24-1 and TRBJ2-1, with 9 nucleotides matching TRBD2. The germline V gene encodes CDR1 KGHDR and CDR2 SFDVKD. This CDR3 is built from 17 residues. V shed 5 bases and J 0 bases; nucleotides not matched to a gene: 7. This CDR3 is CATSASGRFPSYNEQFF. CDR3 coding DNA: TGTGCCACCAGTGCGAGCGGGAGGTTCCCCTCCTACAATGAGCAGTTCTTC.

The V gene is TRBV27, the J gene TRBJ2-7; TRBD1 is a possible D gene (5 bases). CDR3 size: 14 residues. CDR1 and CDR2 from the germline V gene are MNHEY and SMNVEV (reference sequence). V gave up 5 bases and J gave up 0 bases, with 11 bases separating them. The CDR3 region is CASSVQESSYEQYF. CDR3 in DNA: TGTGCCAGCAGTGTACAGGAGAGCTCCTACGAGCAGTACTTC.

At least ten counts were recorded for this clone. This chain uses TRBV27 with TRBJ2-1; TRBD2 might be the D (6 bases). The V end was cut by 8 bases, the J end by 5 bases, with 16 bases between. The CDR3 covers 14 residues. Germline V lookup: CDR1 MNHEY, CDR2 SMNVEV (reference sequence). CDR3 in amino acids: CASAGWLADNEQFF. The CDR3 DNA reads TGTGCCAGCGCGGGGTGGCTTGCTGACAATGAGCAGTTCTTC.

This clone was seen at least ten times. The chain links TRBV5-1 to TRBJ2-1, with D uncertain. The CDR3 length is 13 residues. Trimming shortened V by 2 bases and J by 6 bases, and 9 bases separated the two germline ends. CDR1 SGHRS and CDR2 YFSETQ come from the germline V gene. CDR3 protein: CASSLAPSNEQFF. The CDR3 DNA reads TGCGCCAGCAGCTTAGCGCCGAGCAATGAGCAGTTCTTC. The full variable domain, in which reference TRBV5-1 and TRBJ2-1 provide the parts outside the CDR3, is KAGVTQTPRYLIKTRGQQVTLSCSPISGHRSVSWYQQTPGQGLQFLFEYFSETQRNKGNFPGRFSGRQFSNSRSEMNVSTLELGDSALYLCASSLAPSNEQFFGPGTRLTVL.

There are a few counts of this clone. This chain uses TRBV7-8 with TRBJ2-1, with TRBD2 matching 10 bases. The V gene's germline CDR1 is SGHVS and CDR2 FQNEAQ. CDR3 length: 13 amino acids. Germline trimming cut 11 bases from V and 9 bases from J; bases unmatched to any gene: 10. The CDR3 region is CADGLADRGEQFF. CDR3 coding DNA: TGTGCCGACGGACTAGCGGATAGGGGTGAGCAGTTCTTC.

This sequence joins TRBV12-3 or TRBV12-4 and TRBJ2-7; TRBD2 aligns across 7 bases. The V gene end was trimmed by 3 bases and the J gene end by 6 bases; junction bases not matched to a gene: 5. There are 13 residues in the CDR3. The DNA for the CDR3 is TGTGCCAGCAGTTTCGGGGGGAATGGCGAGCAGTACGTC. Its translation: CASSFGGNGEQYV.

The chain has TRBV7-2 and TRBJ2-5, with a tentative D call TRBD2 (6 bases). This CDR3 has 14 amino acids. V lost 5 bases and J 5 bases, leaving 15 bases between the germline ends. The V gene's germline CDR1 is SGHTA and CDR2 FQGNSA. DNA of the CDR3: TGTGCCAGCAGCAATTCTGCGGGGTGGGAGACCCAGTACTTC. Its protein product is CASSNSAGWETQYF.

The rearrangement links TRBV6-5 to TRBJ2-3; perhaps TRBD2 as D (5 bases). The CDR3 extends over 14 amino acids. V was cut by 7 bases and J by 0 bases, with 11 bases left in between. In germline, CDR1 is MNHEY, CDR2 SVGAGI. The CDR3 protein is CASKTGMSTDTQYF. The CDR3 DNA sequence: TGTGCCAGCAAGACGGGAATGAGCACAGATACGCAGTATTTT.

J is TRBJ2-5 and V is TRBV4-1, with 8 bases that match TRBD2. This CDR3 is built from 17 residues. Losses at the gene ends were 0 bases for V and 2 bases for J; bases not matched to a gene: 8. Germline values: CDR1 MGHRA, CDR2 YSYEKL. The CDR3 DNA reads as TGCGCCAGCAGCCAAGAGGGAACTAGCGGATTTCAAGAGACCCAGTACTTC. It codes for CASSQEGTSGFQETQYF.

The J gene is TRBJ1-4, the V gene TRBV9; D might be TRBD1 (6 bases). V gave up 2 bases and J gave up 3 bases, with 11 bases separating them. CDR3 length: 15 amino acids. Germline V gene lookup returns CDR1 SGDLS and CDR2 YYNGEE. CDR3 nucleotides: TGTGCCAGCAGCGTCTCCGGGACACCTAATGAAAAACTGTTTTTT. It yields the protein CASSVSGTPNEKLFF. The complete variable domain, with remaining parts taken from reference TRBV9 and TRBJ1-4, reads DSGVTQTPKHLITATGQRVTLRCSPRSGDLSVYWYQQSLDQGLQFLIQYYNGEERAKGNILERFSAQQFPDLHSELNLSSLELGDSALYFCASSVSGTPNEKLFFGSGTQLSVL.